This paragraph covers one T cell receptor (beta chain) sequence. Its binding antigen is unknown. No base quality information exists; no much larger clone differs at one position. The germline ends are 14 bases apart after V is trimmed by 4 bases and J by 1 base. The CDR3 goes from the cysteine to the phenylalanine over 16 residues. Solely the CDR3 DNA is kept, with 48 bases framed from the first base. Via the germline V gene (reference sequence), CDR1 is LNHDA and CDR2 SQIVND. The Qiagen DNeasy kit was used to extract genomic DNA both from unsorted PBMCs and from the negatively selected CD4+ and CD8+ fractions. TCR beta CDR3 regions were amplified by immunoSEQ multiplex PCR using primers annealing to V and J segments. A synthetic immune receptor repertoire was used to minimize amplification bias, and any remaining bias was removed computationally after sequencing. Regarding the original processing steps: Repertoire diversity was quantified as the Shannon entropy index using custom Python scripts. Unsorted, CD4+ and CD8+ repertoires were analyzed separately, except in combined analyses where CD4+ and CD8+ sequences were merged in silico. Clonal expansion was defined as at least a 2-fold frequency increase after treatment relative to C1D1, with a pseudocount of 0.5 for undetected baseline clones. Singleton clones were defined as clones with 0 or 1 copy at C1D1, and non-singleton clones were defined as clones with 2 or more copies. Clones expanded in unsorted samples were labelled as CD4+, CD8+ or unknown by matching protein sequences in sorted samples from the same patient. Wilcoxon tests on paired samples were used to test diversity changes from C1D1 to C4D1. Entries here come from immuneACCESS through TCRdb and include only in-frame sequences with V and J called. Some clones fail to appear in such tables; in the studies checked, an unresolved V gene covers under half of the shortfall, and the cause of the remainder is unknown. V and J calls and clone size come straight from that table; D and trimming were deduced from the DNA. The sample data list some 46,000 clones, and over 70% of these were observed just once. Jointly, the top ten make up roughly 20% of the sample.

Sample time point, as interpreted from the label and publication: cycle 2 day 1 (C2D1) of nivolumab. Every trial patient had relapsed after autologous stem cell transplantation, and cohorts A, B and C differed in prior brentuximab vedotin exposure. The trial cohort included more than 55 patients with relapsed/refractory classical Hodgkin lymphoma, and each patient had a best overall response of complete response, partial response or progressive disease. Trial patients were treated with single-agent nivolumab in the multi-cohort phase II CheckMate 205 trial. An independent review committee assessed best overall response by applying the 2007 International Working Group response criteria. Trial PBMCs were obtained immediately prior to nivolumab initiation (C1D1) and on therapy at cycle 2 day 1 and cycle 4 day 1. After peripheral blood was drawn into 8 mL Vacutainer Cell Preparation Tubes, PBMCs were isolated by centrifugation and then cryopreserved.

The data were obtained in a study of PD-1 blockade in classical Hodgkin lymphoma (dated by TCRdb to about 2020). Notes on the research overall: Nivolumab dosing was 3 mg/kg intravenously every 2 weeks, continuing until either disease progression or unacceptable toxicity. To define a peripheral blood immune signature of response to PD-1 blockade in classical Hodgkin lymphoma, the study combined TCR beta sequencing with CyTOF. Beyond this particular receptor, the publication reports: Baseline TCR diversity was reported to be lower in newly diagnosed patients than in healthy donors and to be lower still in relapsed/refractory patients. By C4D1, a significant rise was seen in CD4+ TCR diversity but not in CD8+ TCR diversity (p=0.0027 vs p=0.16), and the rise was most apparent among complete responders (p=0.02). Lower diversity was observed in patients in whom nivolumab was started less than 1 year after ASCT, and these patients were excluded from later analyses so that confounding by immune reconstitution would be avoided. Only a single clinical trial cohort was studied, and what caused the repertoire differences, possibly disease activity or prior therapy, remained undefined. Trial patients achieving complete response had baseline diversity similar to newly diagnosed patients, whereas partial responders and progressors had significantly lower diversity.

The sample consisted of peripheral blood mononuclear cells (PBMCs), taken before the second cycle of nivolumab. This clonotype was obtained from a human donor with classical Hodgkin lymphoma. The rearranged chain carries TRBV19 and TRBJ1-3, with no confidently assigned D gene. The CDR3 region: CASSRKRGYSGNTIYF. DNA sequence: TGTGCCAGTAGTAGGAAAAGAGGGTATTCTGGAAACACCATATATTTT.